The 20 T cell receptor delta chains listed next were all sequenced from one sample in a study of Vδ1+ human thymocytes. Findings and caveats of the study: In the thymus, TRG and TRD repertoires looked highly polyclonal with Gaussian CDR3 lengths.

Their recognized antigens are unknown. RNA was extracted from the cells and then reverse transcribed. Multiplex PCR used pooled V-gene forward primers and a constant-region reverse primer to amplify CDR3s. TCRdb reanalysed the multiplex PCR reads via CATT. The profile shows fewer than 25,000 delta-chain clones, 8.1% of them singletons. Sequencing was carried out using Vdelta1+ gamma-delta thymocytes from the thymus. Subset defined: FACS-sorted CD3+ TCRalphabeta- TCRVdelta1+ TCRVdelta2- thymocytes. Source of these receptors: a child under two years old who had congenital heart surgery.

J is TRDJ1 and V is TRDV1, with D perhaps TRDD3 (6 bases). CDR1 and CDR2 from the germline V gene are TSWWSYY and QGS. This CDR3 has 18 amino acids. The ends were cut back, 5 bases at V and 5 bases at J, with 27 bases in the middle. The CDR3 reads CALGLLLPSPDTGDKLIF. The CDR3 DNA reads TGTGCTCTTGGGTTACTCCTCCCGTCGCCTGATACGGGAGATAAACTCATCTTT.

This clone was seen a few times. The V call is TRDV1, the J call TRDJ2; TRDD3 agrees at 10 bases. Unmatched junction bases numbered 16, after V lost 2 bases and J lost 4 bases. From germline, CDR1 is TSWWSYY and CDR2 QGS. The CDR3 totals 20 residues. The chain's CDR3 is CALGEVRDWYWGIGTAQLFF. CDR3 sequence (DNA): TGTGCTCTTGGGGAAGTTAGGGACTGGTACTGGGGGATTGGGACAGCACAACTCTTCTTT.

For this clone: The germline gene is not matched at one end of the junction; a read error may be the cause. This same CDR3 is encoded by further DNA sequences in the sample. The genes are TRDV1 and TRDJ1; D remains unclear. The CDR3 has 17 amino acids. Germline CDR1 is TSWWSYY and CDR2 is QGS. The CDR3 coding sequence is TGTGCTCTTGGGGAACTGTTCCCGGGCCCCAACACCGATAAACTCATTTTT. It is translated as CALGELFPGPNTDKLIF.

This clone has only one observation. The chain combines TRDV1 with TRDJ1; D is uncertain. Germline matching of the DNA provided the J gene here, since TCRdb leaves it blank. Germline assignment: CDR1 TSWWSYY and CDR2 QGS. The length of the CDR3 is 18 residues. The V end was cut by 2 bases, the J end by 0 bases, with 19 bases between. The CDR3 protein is CALGEANLLRVYTDKLIF. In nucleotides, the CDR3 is TGTGCTCTTGGGGAAGCCAACCTCCTCAGAGTATACACCGATAAACTCATCTTT.

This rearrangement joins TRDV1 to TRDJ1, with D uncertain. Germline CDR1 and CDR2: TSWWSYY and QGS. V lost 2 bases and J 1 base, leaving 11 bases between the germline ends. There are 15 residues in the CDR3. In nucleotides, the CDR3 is TGTGCTCTTGGGGAATTAACCGGTGTCACCGATAAACTCATCTTT. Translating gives CALGELTGVTDKLIF.

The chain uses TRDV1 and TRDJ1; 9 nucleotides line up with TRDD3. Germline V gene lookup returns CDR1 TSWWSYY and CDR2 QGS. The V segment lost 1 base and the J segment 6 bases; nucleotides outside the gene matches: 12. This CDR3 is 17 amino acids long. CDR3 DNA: TGTGCTCTTGGGGAACCTTCCTTACGACTGGGGGACAATAAACTCATCTTT. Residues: CALGEPSLRLGDNKLIF.

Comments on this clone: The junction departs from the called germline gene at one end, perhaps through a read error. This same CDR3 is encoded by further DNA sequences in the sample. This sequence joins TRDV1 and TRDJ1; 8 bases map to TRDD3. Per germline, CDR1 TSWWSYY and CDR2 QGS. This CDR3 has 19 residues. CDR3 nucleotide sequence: TGTGCTCTTGGGGAAATCCCCACCAAGCAGGGGATACCCACCGACAAACTCATCTTT. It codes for CALGEIPTKQGIPTDKLIF.

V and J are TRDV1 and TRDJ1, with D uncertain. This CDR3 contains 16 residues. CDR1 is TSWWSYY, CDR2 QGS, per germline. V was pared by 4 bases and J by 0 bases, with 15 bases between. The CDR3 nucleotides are TGTGCTCTTGGGGTCCCGATCTCACAGTACACCGATAAACTCATCTTT. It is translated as CALGVPISQYTDKLIF.

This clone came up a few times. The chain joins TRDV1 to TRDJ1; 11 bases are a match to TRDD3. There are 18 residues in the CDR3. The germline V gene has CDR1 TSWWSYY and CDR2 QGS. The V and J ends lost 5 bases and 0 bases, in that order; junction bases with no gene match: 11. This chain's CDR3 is CALGKYWGITPYTDKLIF. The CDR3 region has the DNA TGTGCTCTTGGGAAATACTGGGGGATAACCCCGTACACCGATAAACTCATCTTT.

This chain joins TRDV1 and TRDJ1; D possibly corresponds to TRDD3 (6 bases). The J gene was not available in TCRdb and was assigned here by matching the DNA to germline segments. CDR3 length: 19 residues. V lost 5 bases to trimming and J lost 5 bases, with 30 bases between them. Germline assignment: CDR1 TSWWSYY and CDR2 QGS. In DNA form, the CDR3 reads TGTGCTCTTGGGAAGGTGAGGCCTACGAGGAGTGATACGGTTGATAAACTCATCTTT. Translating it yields CALGKVRPTRSDTVDKLIF.

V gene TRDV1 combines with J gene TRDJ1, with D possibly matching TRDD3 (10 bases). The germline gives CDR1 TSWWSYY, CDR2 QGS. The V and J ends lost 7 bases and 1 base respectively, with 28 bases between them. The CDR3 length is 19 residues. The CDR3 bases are TGTGCTCTTGAGGACCGCGCCTTCCTACGGGGGATACGCACCGATAAACTCATCTTT. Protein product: CALEDRAFLRGIRTDKLIF.

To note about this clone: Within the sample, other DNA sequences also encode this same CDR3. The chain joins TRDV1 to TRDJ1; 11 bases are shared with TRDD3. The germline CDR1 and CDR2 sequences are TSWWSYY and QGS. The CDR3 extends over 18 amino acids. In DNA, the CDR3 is TGTGCCATCCAGGGGCCCTACGACTGGGGGATAAATACCGATAAACTCATCTTT. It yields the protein CAIQGPYDWGINTDKLIF.

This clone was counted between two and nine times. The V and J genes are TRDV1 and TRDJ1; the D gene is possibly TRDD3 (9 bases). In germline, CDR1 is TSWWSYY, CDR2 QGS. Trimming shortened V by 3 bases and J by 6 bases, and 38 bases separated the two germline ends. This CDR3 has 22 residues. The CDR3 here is CALGEPDFRLPTTGGESNKLIF. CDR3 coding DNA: TGTGCTCTTGGGGAGCCCGACTTCCGACTTCCTACGACTGGGGGAGAATCCAATAAACTCATCTTT.

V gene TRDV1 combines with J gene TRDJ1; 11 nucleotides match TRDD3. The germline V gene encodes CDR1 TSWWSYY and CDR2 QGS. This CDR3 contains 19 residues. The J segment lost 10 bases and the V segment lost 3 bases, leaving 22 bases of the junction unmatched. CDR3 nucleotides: TGTGCTCTTGGGGATCCCTTCCTCTGGGGGATACAAGGGGAAGGGGGACTCATCTTT. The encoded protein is CALGDPFLWGIQGEGGLIF.

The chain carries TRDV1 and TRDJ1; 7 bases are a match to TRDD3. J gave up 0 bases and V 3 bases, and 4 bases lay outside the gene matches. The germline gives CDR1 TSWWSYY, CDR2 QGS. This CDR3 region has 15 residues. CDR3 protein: CALGDLGENTDKLIF. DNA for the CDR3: TGTGCTCTTGGGGATTTGGGGGAAAACACCGATAAACTCATCTTT.

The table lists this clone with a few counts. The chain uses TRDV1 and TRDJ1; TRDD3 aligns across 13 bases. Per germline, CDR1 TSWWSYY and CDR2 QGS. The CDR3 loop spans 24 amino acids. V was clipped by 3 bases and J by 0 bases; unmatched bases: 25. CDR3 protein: CALGDREAFTHLLGDTPYTDKLIF. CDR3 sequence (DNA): TGTGCTCTTGGGGACCGGGAAGCCTTCACACATCTACTGGGGGATACGCCCTACACCGATAAACTCATCTTT.

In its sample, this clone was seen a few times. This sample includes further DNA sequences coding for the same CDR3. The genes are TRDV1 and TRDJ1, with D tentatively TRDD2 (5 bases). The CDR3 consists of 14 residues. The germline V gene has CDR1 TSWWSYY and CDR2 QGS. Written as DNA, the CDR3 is TGTGCCCCTTCGCTAGGGGTCAACACCGATAAACTCATCTTT. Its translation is CAPSLGVNTDKLIF.

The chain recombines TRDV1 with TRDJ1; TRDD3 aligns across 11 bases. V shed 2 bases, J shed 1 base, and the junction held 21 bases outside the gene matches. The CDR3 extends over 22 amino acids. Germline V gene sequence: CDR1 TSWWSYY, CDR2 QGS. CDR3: CALGECTPIWLGDTGGTDKLIF. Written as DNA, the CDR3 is TGTGCTCTTGGGGAATGCACCCCCATCTGGCTGGGGGATACTGGGGGCACCGATAAACTCATCTTT.

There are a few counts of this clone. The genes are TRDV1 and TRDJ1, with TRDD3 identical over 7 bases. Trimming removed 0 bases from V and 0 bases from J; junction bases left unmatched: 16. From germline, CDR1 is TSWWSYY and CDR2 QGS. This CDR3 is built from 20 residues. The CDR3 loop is CALGELRLLTYWGYTDKLIF. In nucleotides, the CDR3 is TGTGCTCTTGGGGAACTTCGACTTCTTACGTACTGGGGATACACCGATAAACTCATCTTT.

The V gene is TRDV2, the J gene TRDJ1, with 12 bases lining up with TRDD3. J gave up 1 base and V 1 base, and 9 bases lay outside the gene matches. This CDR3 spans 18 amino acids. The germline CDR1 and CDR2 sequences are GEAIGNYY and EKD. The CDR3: CACDTTILGDTRTDKLIF. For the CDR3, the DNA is TGTGCCTGTGACACGACCATACTGGGGGATACTCGCACCGATAAACTCATCTTT.